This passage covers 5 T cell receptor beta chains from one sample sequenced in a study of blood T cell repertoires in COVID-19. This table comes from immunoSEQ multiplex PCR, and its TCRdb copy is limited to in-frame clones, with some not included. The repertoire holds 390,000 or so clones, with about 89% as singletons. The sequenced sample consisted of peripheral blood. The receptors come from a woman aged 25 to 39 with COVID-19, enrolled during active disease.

In DNA, the CDR3 is TGTGCCACCAGTGTCAGAGGGGGCAACAATGAGCAGTTCTTC. Its protein is CATSVRGGNNEQFF. The chain couples TRBV24-1 to TRBJ2-1; 7 nucleotides align to TRBD1. Unmatched junction bases numbered 5, after V lost 5 bases and J lost 5 bases. Germline V lookup: CDR1 KGHDR, CDR2 SFDVKD. This CDR3 contains 14 residues.

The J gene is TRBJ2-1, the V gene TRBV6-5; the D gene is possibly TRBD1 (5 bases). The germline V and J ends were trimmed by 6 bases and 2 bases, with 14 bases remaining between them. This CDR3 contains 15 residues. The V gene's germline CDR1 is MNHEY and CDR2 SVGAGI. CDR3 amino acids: CASSPDSGTYNEQFF. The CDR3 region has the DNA TGTGCCAGCAGCCCAGACAGTGGGACCTACAATGAGCAGTTCTTC.

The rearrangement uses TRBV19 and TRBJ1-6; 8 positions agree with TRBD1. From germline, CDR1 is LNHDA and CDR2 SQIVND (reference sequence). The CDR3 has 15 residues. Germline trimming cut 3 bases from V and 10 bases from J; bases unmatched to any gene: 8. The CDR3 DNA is TGTGCCAGTAGTATCGATGGGACAGGTTCCTCACCCCTCCACTTT. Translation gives CASSIDGTGSSPLHF. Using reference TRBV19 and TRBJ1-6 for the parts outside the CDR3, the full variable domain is DGGITQSPKYLFRKEGQNVTLSCEQNLNHDAMYWYRQDPGQGLRLIYYSQIVNDFQKGDIAEGYSVSREKKESFPLTVTSAQKNPTAFYLCASSIDGTGSSPLHFGNGTRLTVT.

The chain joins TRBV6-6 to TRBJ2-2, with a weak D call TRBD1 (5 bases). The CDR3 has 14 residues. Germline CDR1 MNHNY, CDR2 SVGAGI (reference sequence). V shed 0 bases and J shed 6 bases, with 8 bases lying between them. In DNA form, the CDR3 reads TGTGCCAGCAGTTACTCAGACAGCTCCGGGGAGCTGTTTTTT. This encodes CASSYSDSSGELFF.

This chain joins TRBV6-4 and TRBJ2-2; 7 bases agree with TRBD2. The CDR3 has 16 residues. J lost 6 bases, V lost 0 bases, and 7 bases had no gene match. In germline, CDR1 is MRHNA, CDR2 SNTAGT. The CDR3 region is CASSDSAGEGAGELFF. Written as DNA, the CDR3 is TGTGCCAGCAGTGACTCGGCGGGGGAAGGGGCCGGGGAGCTGTTTTTT.